A selection of T cell receptor beta chains follows, all from one sample in a study of blood T cell repertoires in COVID-19. TCRdb's table, derived via immunoSEQ multiplex PCR, lists solely in-frame clones and lacks some. This table holds approximately 130,000 clones, 75% to 90% found once. What was sequenced was peripheral blood. Every receptor here comes from a human donor in a cohort sampled during active COVID-19. Both conserved end residues are part of each CDR3. D genes are given only for firm matches.

D gene	V gene	J gene	CDR3 length	CDR3 DNA	CDR3 protein
NA	TRBV2	TRBJ1-1	14	TGTGCCAGCAGTCAACAGAGTCTGAACACTGAAGCTTTCTTT	CASSQQSLNTEAFF
NA	TRBV19	TRBJ1-5	15	TGTGCCAGTAGCGGGGGGGTGAACGTCGATCAGCCCCAGCATTTT	CASSGGVNVDQPQHF
NA	TRBV3-1/TRBV3-2	TRBJ1-5	13	TGTGCCAGCAGCCAAGGAGTGAATCAGCCCCAGCATTTT	CASSQGVNQPQHF
NA	TRBV7-9	TRBJ2-1	12	TGTGCCAGCAGCCAGGGGTCGAATGAGCAGTTCTTC	CASSQGSNEQFF
TRBD2	TRBV7-2	TRBJ2-2	16	TGTGCCAGCAGCGGGACTAGCGGGGCGAACACCGGGGAGCTGTTTTTT	CASSGTSGANTGELFF
NA	TRBV6-5	TRBJ1-3	13	TGTGCCAGCAGTTCAGTCTCTGGAAACACCATATATTTT	CASSSVSGNTIYF
TRBD1	TRBV5-1	TRBJ2-1	13	TGCGCCAGCAGCTTGGAGGGGGCCGGTGAGCAGTTCTTC	CASSLEGAGEQFF
NA	TRBV9	TRBJ1-3	13	TGTGCCAGCAGCGGGGACATTCGAAACACCATATATTTT	CASSGDIRNTIYF
NA	TRBV9	TRBJ1-5	15	TGTGCCAGCAGCGTAGCCCCAGCCGGGAATCAGCCCCAGCATTTT	CASSVAPAGNQPQHF
NA	TRBV7-8	TRBJ2-3	12	TGTGCCAGCAGCCCCGCAGGCGTTACGCAGTATTTT	CASSPAGVTQYF
TRBD1	TRBV6-5	TRBJ1-2	16	TGTGCCAGCAGTTACCTTCGACAGGGACTGAGCTATGGCTACACCTTC	CASSYLRQGLSYGYTF
NA	TRBV25-1	TRBJ2-1	14	TGTGCCAGCAGTGAGTTGAATGAGTTAACTGAGCAGTTCTTC	CASSELNELTEQFF
TRBD1	TRBV24-1	TRBJ1-4	15	TGTGCCACCAGTCCCGGGACAGGAACTAATGAAAAACTGTTTTTT	CATSPGTGTNEKLFF
TRBD2	TRBV5-1	TRBJ2-1	14	TGCGCCAGCAGCCCTAGCGGGAGGGCCCATGAGCAGTTCTTC	CASSPSGRAHEQFF
TRBD2	TRBV5-4	TRBJ2-3	13	TGTGCCAGCGGACTAGCGGGTTTAGATACGCAGTATTTT	CASGLAGLDTQYF
NA	TRBV10-3	TRBJ1-6	17	TGTGCCATCGACCCAGGGGAAGCTCGGCGGCCAAATTCACCCCTCCACTTT	CAIDPGEARRPNSPLHF
TRBD2	TRBV4-1	TRBJ2-1	14	TGCGCCAGCAGCGCGACTAGCGGGACTGATGAGCAGTTCTTC	CASSATSGTDEQFF
TRBD1	TRBV9	TRBJ1-1	16	TGTGCCAGCAGCGTCGGGACAGGGGGAATGAACACTGAAGCTTTCTTT	CASSVGTGGMNTEAFF